The sequence of this T cell receptor beta chain was determined in a study of T cell repertoires in cytomegalovirus infection (dated by TCRdb to the late 2010s). With respect to the entire study: Donor HLA type was relevant to the analysis, because carriage of CMV infection together with the matching HLA type was indicated by public TCR beta signatures. Summary of the overall study and its limitations: In the ex vivo response, HLA-C-restricted CMV-specific TCR beta clonotypes were dominant, and in two of eight donors the single most frequent clonotype came from this HLA-C-restricted group. Cumulative frequency of public TCR beta family members discriminated carriers of CMV infection plus the relevant HLA type in this cohort and an independent approximately 350-donor cohort.

This clonotype was seen ten or more times. Its antigen remains undetermined. Within one base of it there is no much larger clone, and no base qualities were kept. Sequencing was carried out with an Illumina HiSeq 1500. The raw public data were reprocessed by TCRdb itself: fastp quality trimming at Q25, MiXCR clonotype calling, in-frame beta chains only. Each CDR3 protein appears once, grouped with its most common genes and DNA. The sample table lists approximately 140,000 distinct CDR3 sequences, 20% to 30% of them with a count of one. The ten most abundant clones make up approximately 35% of the sample. The CDR3 contains 14 residues, cysteine and phenylalanine counted. Only the CDR3 DNA is retained, 42 bases long and in frame from the first base. Trimming takes 7 bases from V and 2 bases from J, and the germline ends sit 12 bases apart. From the germline V gene, CDR1 is MNHNS and CDR2 is SASEGT.

The TCR was taken from a human donor in good health (CMV status not recorded). Some clones in this sample may be carry-over from other donors' samples. The rearrangement combines TRBV6-1 with TRBJ2-1; no D gene can be assigned with confidence. The sample taken for sequencing was PBMCs, sequenced either directly or after in vitro stimulation (not recorded which). The CDR3 loop reads CASKGHPTYNEQFF. The base sequence is TGTGCCAGCAAAGGCCACCCGACCTACAATGAGCAGTTCTTC.